This paragraph covers one T cell receptor (beta chain) sequence. Its antigen remains unknown. The sample belongs to a study of T cell responses to AZD1222 COVID-19 vaccine. Findings and limits, study-wide: Repertoires were sampled only after the peak T cell response.

CDR1 is SGHRS, CDR2 YFSETQ, per germline. The CDR3 totals 15 residues. Germline trimming cut 8 bases from V and 2 bases from J; bases unmatched to any gene: 10. Some clones are missing from TCRdb's copy, which holds only in-frame ones; the method was immunoSEQ multiplex PCR. The repertoire consists of roughly 180,000 clones, with roughly 92% occurring once and the leading ten covering less than 2%. The sequences come from peripheral blood, collected 28 days after the second AZD1222 dose. This chain joins TRBV5-1 and TRBJ2-7; 10 nucleotides line up with TRBD2. The origin of this receptor is an adult who received the AZD1222 COVID-19 vaccine. This chain's CDR3 is CASRLTAGGTYEQYF. DNA for the CDR3: TGCGCCAGTCGACTCACAGCGGGGGGGACCTACGAGCAGTACTTC.